Listed below are T cell receptor beta chains from one sample, sequenced in a study of control samples from healthy donors and cancer patients. Here immunoSEQ multiplex PCR was the method, and the copy in TCRdb shows in-frame clones only, minus some. The sample yields tens of thousands of clones, roughly 87% seen once. The sequencing sample was made of blood. The receptors derive from a woman aged 45 to 65 in good health. Each CDR3 is given with its conserved first and last residue. Each record gives: D gene, J gene, clone size, V gene, CDR3 DNA, CDR3 protein. D genes are given only for firm matches. Not every row has a clone size; where given, it reads once, few, many or a size class.

TRBD2 | TRBJ2-7 | once | TRBV7-8 | TGTGCCAGCAGTCGTCTAGCGGGGGTCTCCTACGAGCAGTACTTC | CASSRLAGVSYEQYF
. | TRBJ2-7 | . | TRBV29-1 | TGCAGCGTTCGCGCAGGCATTTTATACGAGCAGTACTTC | CSVRAGILYEQYF
TRBD1 | TRBJ2-7 | . | TRBV16 | TGTGCCAGCAGCCAAGACGGGACAGGGGCGATTGGCGAGCAGTACTTC | CASSQDGTGAIGEQYF
TRBD1 | TRBJ1-4 | . | TRBV29-1 | TGCAGCGTTACTCAGGGACAGGGCAGGGGAAAACTGTTTTTT | CSVTQGQGRGKLFF
TRBD1 | TRBJ2-1 | . | TRBV7-9 | TGTGCCAGCAGCCCCAGGACAGGCTACAATGAGCAGTTCTTC | CASSPRTGYNEQFF
TRBD2 | TRBJ2-1 | . | TRBV5-1 | TGCGCCGCCTCAAATTTGGGGGGGAATGAGCAGTTCTTC | CAASNLGGNEQFF
. | TRBJ2-5 | . | TRBV19 | TGTGCCAGTAGTACCTCCCTTGCTAGCAGAGAGACCCAGTACTTC | CASSTSLASRETQYF
. | TRBJ2-1 | . | TRBV21-1 | TGTGCCAGCAGCAGCGGAGGCTCCTACAATGAGCAGTTCTTC | CASSSGGSYNEQFF
. | TRBJ2-1 | . | TRBV25-1 | TGTGCCAGCAGTGACAGGGCACGGGCTAACAATGAGCAGTTCTTC | CASSDRARANNEQFF
TRBD1 | TRBJ2-7 | . | TRBV3-1/TRBV3-2 | TGTGCCAGCAGCCTCCTCGCGACAGGGGCCTACGAGCAGTACTTC | CASSLLATGAYEQYF
. | TRBJ1-2 | . | TRBV28 | TGTGCCAGCACCCCTGGAACCGGATTCTATGGCTACACCTTC | CASTPGTGFYGYTF
TRBD1 | TRBJ1-2 | . | TRBV2 | TGTGCCAGCAGCGCGGGACAGGGTAGCCTAAGAATCTATGGCTACACCTTC | CASSAGQGSLRIYGYTF
. | TRBJ1-1 | few | TRBV12-3/TRBV12-4 | . | CASIDFRGAEAFF
TRBD1 | TRBJ2-1 | . | TRBV29-1 | TGCAGCTTCCGCCTCCCCGGGACAGGGGGTCGAAATGAGCAGTTCTTC | CSFRLPGTGGRNEQFF
TRBD1 | TRBJ2-5 | . | TRBV18 | TGTGCCAGCTCACCAGGACAGGGGGCGAACTTC | CASSPGQGANF
TRBD1 | TRBJ2-7 | . | TRBV15 | TGTGCCACCAGCGGGACAGGGGCCTACGAGCAGTACTTC | CATSGTGAYEQYF
. | TRBJ1-2 | . | TRBV5-1 | TGCGCCAGCAGCTTGGGGCCGGCGAACTATGGCTACACCTTC | CASSLGPANYGYTF
. | TRBJ2-5 | . | TRBV10-3 | TGTGCCATCAGATACGGCCCAAACCCCAGGGATGGGACCCAGTACTTC | CAIRYGPNPRDGTQYF
. | TRBJ1-1 | . | TRBV6-5 | TGTGCCAGCAGCTACTCGGTACTAGGGGGGACTGAAGCTTTCTTT | CASSYSVLGGTEAFF
. | TRBJ2-1 | . | TRBV12-3/TRBV12-4 | TGTGCCAGCAGGGAGGACTCCTGGGATGAGCAGTTCTTC | CASREDSWDEQFF
TRBD1 | TRBJ1-4 | . | TRBV7-9 | TGTGCCAGCAGTCGGACAGGGGGCGGCATTAATGAAAAACTGTTTTTT | CASSRTGGGINEKLFF
TRBD1 | TRBJ2-7 | . | TRBV5-1 | TGCGCCAGCAGCTTAGGGACAGGGCGCGGGGCCTACGAGCAGTACTTC | CASSLGTGRGAYEQYF
. | TRBJ2-1 | . | TRBV19 | TGTGCCAGTAAGGGGAAGCTAGCGCTTAACAATGAGCAGTTCTTC | CASKGKLALNNEQFF
. | TRBJ2-2 | . | TRBV2 | TGTGCCAGCAGTGGCAGGGAGTGGGGCACCGGGGAGCTGTTTTTT | CASSGREWGTGELFF
. | TRBJ1-2 | . | TRBV6-5 | TGTGCCAGCAGTTACGGTAAAGGGAGATCTAACTATGGCTACACCTTC | CASSYGKGRSNYGYTF
. | TRBJ1-1 | . | TRBV7-9 | TGTGCCAGCAGCTACCCCAGGGGTAGTGGTACGGAAGCTTTCTTT | CASSYPRGSGTEAFF
TRBD1 | TRBJ1-1 | once | TRBV15 | TGTGCCACCAGCAGGGGGGACAGGGGCGCTGAAGCTTTCTTT | CATSRGDRGAEAFF
. | TRBJ2-3 | . | TRBV19 | TGTGCCAGTAGTATAATAGGGGCAAACACAGATACGCAGTATTTT | CASSIIGANTDTQYF
. | TRBJ1-1 | . | TRBV12-3/TRBV12-4 | TGTGCCAGCAGCTCTTCAGTTGTGGTTGAAGCTTTCTTT | CASSSSVVVEAFF
. | TRBJ2-7 | . | TRBV25-1 | TGTGCCAGCAGTGGGTTACAGGGTAGCTACGAGCAGTACTTC | CASSGLQGSYEQYF
. | TRBJ1-2 | . | TRBV14 | TGTGCCAGCAGCCAAGAGATAGGGGAAGGCTATGGCTACACCTTC | CASSQEIGEGYGYTF
. | TRBJ1-6 | . | TRBV3-1/TRBV3-2 | TGTGCCAGCAGCCAAAAAGGGAGGGGTACTAATAATTCACCCCTCCACTTT | CASSQKGRGTNNSPLHF
. | TRBJ1-2 | once | TRBV12-3/TRBV12-4 | TGTGCCAGCAGTTCCCAGGGTGTCTATGGCTACACCTTC | CASSSQGVYGYTF
. | TRBJ2-2 | . | TRBV11-2 | TGTGCCAGCAGCCCCTGGGAGGGGGCAAGAGCCGGGGAGCTGTTTTTT | CASSPWEGARAGELFF
. | TRBJ1-3 | . | TRBV5-1 | TGCGCCAGCAGCTTGGTCGACAGAACTTCTGGAAACACCATATATTTT | CASSLVDRTSGNTIYF
. | TRBJ2-5 | once | TRBV5-1 | TGCGCCAGCAGGACGTCTCAAGAGACCCAGTACTTC | CASRTSQETQYF
TRBD1 | TRBJ1-4 | . | TRBV3-1/TRBV3-2 | TGTGCCAGCAGCCAAACAGGGGTGGGTAATGAAAAACTGTTTTTT | CASSQTGVGNEKLFF
. | TRBJ1-2 | . | TRBV4-1 | TGCGCCAGCAGCCAAGCGCGTATGGGGAGTAGTGGGGGCTACACCTTC | CASSQARMGSSGGYTF
. | TRBJ1-5 | . | TRBV4-1 | TGCGCCAGCAGCCAAGAGACACAGGGAAGGCTCCAGCATTTT | CASSQETQGRLQHF
TRBD2 | TRBJ2-1 | . | TRBV14 | TGTGCCAGCAGCCAAGGCGGGAGATTGATCCACAATGAGCAGTTCTTC | CASSQGGRLIHNEQFF
TRBD2 | TRBJ2-1 | . | TRBV6-2/TRBV6-3 | TGTGCCAGCAGCGAGATTCCGGGACTAGCGAAGTACAATGAGCAGTTCTTC | CASSEIPGLAKYNEQFF
. | TRBJ2-3 | . | TRBV5-8 | TGTGCCAGCAGCTTGGGACTAGTCATTGATACGCAGTATTTT | CASSLGLVIDTQYF
TRBD1 | TRBJ2-7 | . | TRBV5-6 | TGTGCCAGCGCCTACAGGGGATCGGACGAGCAGTACTTC | CASAYRGSDEQYF
. | TRBJ1-5 | . | TRBV19 | TGTGCCAGTAGTATAGTTAGGCAGATGTTTAGCAATCAGCCCCAGCATTTT | CASSIVRQMFSNQPQHF